This T cell receptor (beta chain) is drawn from a study of memory CD4+ T cells and cytomegalovirus serostatus. Study information: This sample comes from healthy Belgian adults, 9 CMV seropositive, approximately 24 seronegative.

A word on this clone: Its antigen is undetermined.

General study findings and limits: About 40% of the roughly 160 known CMV-associated TCRbeta sequences appeared in CD4+ memory.

In the original workflow: After removing out-of-frame reads, over 2 million distinct TCRbeta sequences remained. Clones were read by immunoSEQ multiplex PCR, and TCRdb kept only the in-frame ones, dropping some. V, J and clone size were drawn from that table, and D and trimming were deduced from the DNA. The sample includes tens of thousands of clones, 70% to 85% of them seen just once. V was trimmed by 5 bases and J by 7 bases, leaving 26 bases between them. The CDR3 has 17 amino acids. The germline gives CDR1 SGHVS, CDR2 FQNEAQ. Single viable CD3+CD4+CD8-CD45RO+ cells were sorted as the memory CD4+ T cells. CD4+ T cells were isolated by positive magnetic selection.

The V call is TRBV7-8, the J call TRBJ1-1; D is undetermined. The origin of this receptor is an adult in good health and CMV-seronegative. The source material was memory CD4+ T cells from blood. CDR3 DNA sequence: TGTGCCAGCAGCCCGATTATTAGGCCCCCACAAGGCCTTGAAGCTTTCTTT. It codes for CASSPIIRPPQGLEAFF.